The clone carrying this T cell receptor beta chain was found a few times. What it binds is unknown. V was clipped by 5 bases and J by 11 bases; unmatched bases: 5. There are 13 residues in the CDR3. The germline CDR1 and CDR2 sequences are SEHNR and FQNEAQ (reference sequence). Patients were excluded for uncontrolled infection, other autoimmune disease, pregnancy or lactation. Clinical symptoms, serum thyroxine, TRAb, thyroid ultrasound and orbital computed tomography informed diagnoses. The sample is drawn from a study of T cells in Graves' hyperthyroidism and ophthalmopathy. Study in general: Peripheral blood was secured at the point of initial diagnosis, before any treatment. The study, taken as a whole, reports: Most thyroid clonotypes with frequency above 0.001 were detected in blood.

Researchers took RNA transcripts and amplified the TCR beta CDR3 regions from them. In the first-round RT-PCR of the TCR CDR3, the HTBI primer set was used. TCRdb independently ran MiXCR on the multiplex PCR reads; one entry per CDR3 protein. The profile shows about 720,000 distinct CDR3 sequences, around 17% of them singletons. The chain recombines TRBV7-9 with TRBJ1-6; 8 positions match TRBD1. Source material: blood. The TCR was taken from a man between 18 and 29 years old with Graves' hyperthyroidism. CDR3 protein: CASSPGQGPPLHF. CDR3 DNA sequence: TGTGCCAGCAGCCCCGGACAGGGTCCACCCCTCCACTTT. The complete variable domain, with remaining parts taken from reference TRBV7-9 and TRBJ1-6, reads DTGVSQNPRHKITKRGQNVTFRCDPISEHNRLYWYRQTLGQGPEFLTYFQNEAQLEKSRLLSDRFSAERPKGSFSTLEIQRTEQGDSAMYLCASSPGQGPPLHFGNGTRLTVT.